The next 30 T cell receptor beta chains were all read from a single sample in a study of T cells expressing NK-cell markers. TCRdb reprocessed the 5' RACE reads, keeping one entry per CDR3 protein, no DNA. With about 260,000 distinct CDR3 sequences in the sample, the ten largest clones hold around 0.37%. The sequencing input was blood T cells: a sorted CD56 or NKG2C T cell subset, CD4+ or CD8+ T cells, or bulk PBMC T cells (not recorded which). The receptors derive from a man aged 18 to 30 in good health.

The V call is TRBV25-1, the J call TRBJ2-2. The CDR3 covers 16 residues. Germline V gene sequence: CDR1 MGHDK, CDR2 SYGVNS. CDR3 sequence reads: CASRDSETSGTGELFF.

The chain recombines TRBV20-1 with TRBJ2-4. Per germline, CDR1 DFQATT and CDR2 SNEGSKA (reference sequence). The CDR3 is 14 amino acids. CDR3 residues: CSARVFRGKNIQYF.

The J gene is TRBJ2-5, the V gene TRBV5-1; TCRdb's D call, TRBD2, is unchecked because there is no DNA. CDR3 length: 15 residues. Germline CDR1 reads SGHRS; CDR2 reads YFSETQ. The CDR3 sequence: CASSLSSGLQETQYF.

The chain joins TRBV12-3 or TRBV12-4 to TRBJ2-1; TCRdb selects TRBD1, and the lack of DNA leaves this call unchecked. This CDR3 has 15 amino acids. The CDR3 spells CASSLVGQGRPEQFF.

The chain recombines TRBV5-1 with TRBJ2-4; TCRdb gives TRBD1 as the D gene, but with no DNA this cannot be confirmed. The length of the CDR3 is 12 residues. The germline CDR1 and CDR2 sequences are SGHRS and YFSETQ. CDR3 residues: CASSLDRGLQYF.

This sequence joins TRBV20-1 and TRBJ1-3; with no DNA, the TCRdb D assignment of TRBD1 cannot be verified. The CDR3 totals 15 residues. CDR1 and CDR2 (germline): DFQATT, SNEGSKA (reference sequence). The CDR3 protein is CSASGQSTSGNTIYF.

The genes are TRBV19 and TRBJ1-1; TCRdb outputs TRBD1, but without DNA this stays unchecked. CDR3 size: 12 residues. Germline CDR1 is LNHDA and CDR2 is SQIVND (reference sequence). The CDR3 loop reads CASTPATGEAFF.

The chain uses TRBV29-1 and TRBJ2-3; TCRdb's D gene call, TRBD1, goes unchecked for lack of DNA. Germline CDR1 reads SQVTM; CDR2 reads ANQGSEA. CDR3 size: 16 residues. The chain's CDR3 is CSVASPTGLITDTQYF.

The CDR3 protein is CAISESGTGGYEQYF. The chain has TRBV10-3 and TRBJ2-7; the TRBD1 assignment by TCRdb is unverifiable without DNA. The CDR3 loop spans 15 amino acids. The germline gives CDR1 ENHRY, CDR2 SYGVKD.

The genes are TRBV11-2 and TRBJ2-2; TCRdb returns TRBD2, unconfirmable since there is no DNA. Looked up from germline, CDR1 is SGHAT and CDR2 is FQNNGV. The CDR3 contains 18 residues. CDR3 region: CASSPLAGGKSNTGELFF.

V and J are TRBV29-1 and TRBJ2-4; TCRdb calls TRBD2, which cannot be checked without DNA. Germline V CDR1 and CDR2: SQVTM, ANQGSEA. This CDR3 comprises 13 residues. CDR3 loop: CSVGQYSGNIQYF.

The chain links TRBV24-1 to TRBJ1-2; there is no DNA to check the TCRdb D call of TRBD1. From germline, CDR1 is KGHDR and CDR2 SFDVKD. CDR3 length: 13 amino acids. CDR3 loop: CATSDYRESGYTF.

The chain combines TRBV20-1 with TRBJ1-1. The CDR3 length is 12 residues. Germline V CDR1 and CDR2: DFQATT, SNEGSKA (reference sequence). CDR3: CSAQTANTEAFF.

The chain couples TRBV6-2 or TRBV6-3 to TRBJ2-5; TCRdb selects TRBD2, and the lack of DNA leaves this call unchecked. In germline, CDR1 is MNHEY, CDR2 SVGEGT. The CDR3 is 16 residues long. The CDR3 sequence is CASSYSGLAAQETQYF.

The genes are TRBV6-2 or TRBV6-3 and TRBJ2-3; with no DNA, the TCRdb D assignment of TRBD1 cannot be verified. The germline V gene has CDR1 MNHEY and CDR2 SVGEGT. There are 16 residues in the CDR3. The CDR3 sequence: CASSYQSGGRTDTQYF.

This chain connects TRBV12-5 to TRBJ1-6. The length of the CDR3 is 16 residues. In germline, CDR1 is LGHNT, CDR2 FRNRAP. CDR3 region: CASGLDQRLGNSPLHF. Supplemented by reference TRBV12-5 and TRBJ1-6, the full variable domain reads DARVTQTPRHKVTEMGQEVTMRCQPILGHNTVFWYRQTMMQGLELLAYFRNRAPLDDSGMPKDRFSAEMPDATLATLKIQPSEPRDSAVYFCASGLDQRLGNSPLHFGNGTRLTVT.

The CDR3 sequence is CASGQDRGGSDTQYF. This chain links TRBV12-5 with TRBJ2-3; the TCRdb call, TRBD1, lacks DNA for checking. Germline V gene lookup returns CDR1 LGHNT and CDR2 FRNRAP. The CDR3 consists of 15 residues.

The V call is TRBV6-1, the J call TRBJ1-2; the TRBD1 assignment by TCRdb is unverifiable without DNA. The CDR3 has 14 amino acids. Per the germline V gene, CDR1 is MNHNS and CDR2 is SASEGT. The CDR3 sequence is CASNNAGGRDGYTF.

This chain uses TRBV3-1 with TRBJ1-2. CDR3 size: 15 residues. Per germline, CDR1 LGHDT and CDR2 YNNKEL (reference sequence). The CDR3: CASSQDLGQNYGYTF.

The chain joins TRBV12-3 or TRBV12-4 to TRBJ2-7. CDR3 size: 13 residues. CDR3 residues: CASRVGGSYEQYF.

The chain carries TRBV5-1 and TRBJ2-7. CDR1 is SGHRS, CDR2 YFSETQ, per germline. This CDR3 is built from 15 residues. CDR3 sequence: CASSSQRETPYEQYF.

Here the CDR3 reads CASSSTPIKFF. The chain combines TRBV7-2 with TRBJ2-1; the TCRdb D gene call, TRBD2, has no DNA to confirm it. Germline-derived CDR1 and CDR2 are SGHTA and FQGNSA. The CDR3 has 11 residues.

This sequence joins TRBV3-1 and TRBJ1-2. CDR1 and CDR2 from the germline V gene are LGHDT and YNNKEL (reference sequence). This CDR3 is 15 amino acids long. CDR3 in amino acids: CASSQVNGPNYGYTF.

The CDR3 sequence is CASSQGLFGAFF. The J gene is TRBJ1-1, the V gene TRBV12-3 or TRBV12-4; no DNA is available, so the TRBD1 call from TCRdb remains unchecked. The CDR3 is made up of 12 amino acids.

The chain employs TRBV20-1 and TRBJ2-5; TCRdb's D call, TRBD2, is unchecked because there is no DNA. From germline, CDR1 is DFQATT and CDR2 SNEGSKA (reference sequence). The CDR3 spans 13 residues. The CDR3 sequence: CSAKRLAEETQYF.

The chain recombines TRBV27 with TRBJ1-2. Looked up from germline, CDR1 is MNHEY and CDR2 is SMNVEV (reference sequence). The CDR3 runs to 13 residues. The CDR3 protein is CASSPDGKYGYTF.

The chain's CDR3 is CATSRGTVNYGYTF. V gene TRBV15 combines with J gene TRBJ1-2; lacking DNA, the TRBD1 call made by TCRdb goes unchecked. Per the germline V gene, CDR1 is LNHNV and CDR2 is YYDKDF (reference sequence). The CDR3 runs to 14 residues. Based on the CDR3 plus reference TRBV15 and TRBJ1-2, the full variable domain is DAMVIQNPRYQVTQFGKPVTLSCSQTLNHNVMYWYQQKSSQAPKLLFHYYDKDFNNEADTPDNFQSRRPNTSFCFLDIRSPGLGDTAMYLCATSRGTVNYGYTFGSGTRLTVV.

CDR3 region: CATSGPDWVGYTF. The V and J genes are TRBV24-1 and TRBJ1-2; TCRdb reports TRBD1, a call that lacks DNA to check it against. Looked up from germline, CDR1 is KGHDR and CDR2 is SFDVKD. This CDR3 comprises 13 residues.

J is TRBJ2-1 and V is TRBV12-3 or TRBV12-4; no DNA is available, so the TRBD2 call from TCRdb remains unchecked. This CDR3 region has 15 residues. CDR3 sequence: CASSPGTSGRASQFF.

The chain combines TRBV12-3 or TRBV12-4 with TRBJ2-7; TCRdb's D call of TRBD1 is untestable without DNA. CDR3 size: 13 residues. The CDR3 sequence: CASSLFGAYEQYF.